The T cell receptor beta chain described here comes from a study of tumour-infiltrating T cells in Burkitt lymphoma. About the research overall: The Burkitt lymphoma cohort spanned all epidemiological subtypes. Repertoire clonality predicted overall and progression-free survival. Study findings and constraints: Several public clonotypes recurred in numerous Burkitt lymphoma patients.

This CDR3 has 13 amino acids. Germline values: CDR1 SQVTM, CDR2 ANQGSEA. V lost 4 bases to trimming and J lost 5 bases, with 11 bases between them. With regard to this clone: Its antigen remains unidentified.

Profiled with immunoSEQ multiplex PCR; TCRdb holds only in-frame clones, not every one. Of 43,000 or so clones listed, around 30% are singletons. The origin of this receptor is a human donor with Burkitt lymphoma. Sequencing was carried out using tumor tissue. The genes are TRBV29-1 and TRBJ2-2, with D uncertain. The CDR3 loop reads CSVGAGQTGELFF. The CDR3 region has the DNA TGCAGCGTTGGGGCCGGGCAGACCGGGGAGCTGTTTTTT.